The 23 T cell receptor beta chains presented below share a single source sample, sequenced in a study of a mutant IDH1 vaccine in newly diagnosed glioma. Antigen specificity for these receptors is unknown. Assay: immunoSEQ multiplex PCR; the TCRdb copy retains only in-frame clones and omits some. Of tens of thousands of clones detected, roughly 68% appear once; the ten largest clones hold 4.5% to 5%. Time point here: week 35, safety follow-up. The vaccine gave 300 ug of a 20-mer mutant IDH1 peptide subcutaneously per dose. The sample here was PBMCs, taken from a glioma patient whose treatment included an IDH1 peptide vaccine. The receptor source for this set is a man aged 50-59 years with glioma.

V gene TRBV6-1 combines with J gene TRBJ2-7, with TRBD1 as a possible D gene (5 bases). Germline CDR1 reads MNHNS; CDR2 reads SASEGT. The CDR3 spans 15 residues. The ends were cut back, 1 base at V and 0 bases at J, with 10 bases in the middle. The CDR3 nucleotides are TGTGCCAGCAGTGAAGTAGGAGACAGCTCCTACGAGCAGTACTTC. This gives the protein CASSEVGDSSYEQYF.

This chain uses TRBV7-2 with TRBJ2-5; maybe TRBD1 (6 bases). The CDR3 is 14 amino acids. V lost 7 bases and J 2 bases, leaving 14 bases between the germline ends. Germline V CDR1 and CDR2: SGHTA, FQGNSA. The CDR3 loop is CASTTRGPQETQYF. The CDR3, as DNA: TGTGCCAGCACCACCAGGGGACCACAAGAGACCCAGTACTTC. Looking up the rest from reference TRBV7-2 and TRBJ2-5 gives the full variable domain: GAGVSQSPSNKVTEKGKDVELRCDPISGHTALYWYRQSLGQGLEFLIYFQGNSAPDKSGLPSDRFSAERTGGSVSTLTIQRTQQEDSAVYLCASTTRGPQETQYFGPGTRLLVL.

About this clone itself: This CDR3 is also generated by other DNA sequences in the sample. CDR3: CASSLDGMNTEAFF. CDR3 coding DNA: TGCGCCAGCAGCCTGGACGGTATGAACACTGAAGCTTTCTTT. J is TRBJ1-1 and V is TRBV5-1, with unresolved D. Per germline, CDR1 SGHRS and CDR2 YFSETQ. Trimming took 4 bases from V and 0 from J, leaving 10 bases between them. The CDR3 runs 14 residues. The full variable domain, with the rest looked up from reference TRBV5-1 and TRBJ1-1, is KAGVTQTPRYLIKTRGQQVTLSCSPISGHRSVSWYQQTPGQGLQFLFEYFSETQRNKGNFPGRFSGRQFSNSRSEMNVSTLELGDSALYLCASSLDGMNTEAFFGQGTRLTVV.

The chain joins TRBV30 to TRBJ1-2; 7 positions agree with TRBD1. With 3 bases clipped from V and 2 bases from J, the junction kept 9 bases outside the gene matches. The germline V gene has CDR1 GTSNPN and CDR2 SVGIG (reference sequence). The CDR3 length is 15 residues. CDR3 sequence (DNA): TGTGCCTGGAGAGACCGGGACAGAGGGAACTATGGCTACACCTTC. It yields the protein CAWRDRDRGNYGYTF.

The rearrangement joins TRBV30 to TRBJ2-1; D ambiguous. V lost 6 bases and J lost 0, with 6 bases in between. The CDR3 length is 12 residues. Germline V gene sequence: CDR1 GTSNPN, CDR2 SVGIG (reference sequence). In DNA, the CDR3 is TGTGCCTGTAGTAGCTCCTACAATGAGCAGTTCTTC. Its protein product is CACSSSYNEQFF.

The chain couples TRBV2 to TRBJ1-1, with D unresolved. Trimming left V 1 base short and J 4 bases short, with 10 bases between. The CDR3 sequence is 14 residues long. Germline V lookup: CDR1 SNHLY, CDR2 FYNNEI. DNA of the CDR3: TGTGCCAGCAGTGAAGAGGGATCGGGCACTGAAGCTTTCTTT. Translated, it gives CASSEEGSGTEAFF.

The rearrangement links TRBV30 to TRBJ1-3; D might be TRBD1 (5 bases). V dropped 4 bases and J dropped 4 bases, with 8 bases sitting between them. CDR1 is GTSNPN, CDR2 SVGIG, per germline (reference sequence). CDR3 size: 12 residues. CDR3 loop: CAWTGYGNTIYF. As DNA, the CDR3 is TGTGCCTGGACAGGGTACGGAAACACCATATATTTT.

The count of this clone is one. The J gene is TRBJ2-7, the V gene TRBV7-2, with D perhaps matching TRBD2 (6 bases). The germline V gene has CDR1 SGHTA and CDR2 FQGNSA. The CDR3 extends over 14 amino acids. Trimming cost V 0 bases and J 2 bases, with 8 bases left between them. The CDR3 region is CASSLAGEAYEQYF. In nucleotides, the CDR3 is TGTGCCAGCAGCTTAGCAGGGGAGGCCTACGAGCAGTACTTC.

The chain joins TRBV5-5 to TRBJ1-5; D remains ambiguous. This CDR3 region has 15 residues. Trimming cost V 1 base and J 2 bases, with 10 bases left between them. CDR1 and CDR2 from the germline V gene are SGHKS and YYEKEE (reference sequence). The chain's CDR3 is CASSLTGTGNQPQHF. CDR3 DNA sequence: TGTGCCAGCAGCTTGACGGGAACGGGCAATCAGCCCCAGCATTTT.

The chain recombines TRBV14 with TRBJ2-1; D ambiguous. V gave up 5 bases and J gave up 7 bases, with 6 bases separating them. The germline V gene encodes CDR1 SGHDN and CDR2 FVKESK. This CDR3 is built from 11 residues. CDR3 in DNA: TGTGCCAGCAGCTATAGGAATGAGCAGTTCTTC. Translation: CASSYRNEQFF.

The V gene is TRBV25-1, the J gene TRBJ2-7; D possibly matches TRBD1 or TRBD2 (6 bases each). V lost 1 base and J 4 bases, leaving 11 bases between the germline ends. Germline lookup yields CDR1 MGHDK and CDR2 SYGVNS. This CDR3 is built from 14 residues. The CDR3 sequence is CASSEWGAAYEQYF. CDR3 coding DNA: TGTGCCAGCAGTGAATGGGGGGCAGCTTACGAGCAGTACTTC.

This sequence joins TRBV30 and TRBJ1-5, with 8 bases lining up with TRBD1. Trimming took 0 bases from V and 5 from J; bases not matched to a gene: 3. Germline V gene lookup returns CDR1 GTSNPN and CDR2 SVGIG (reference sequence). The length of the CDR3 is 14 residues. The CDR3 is CAWSVGQVDQPQHF. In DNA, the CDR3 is TGTGCCTGGAGTGTGGGACAGGTTGATCAGCCCCAGCATTTT.

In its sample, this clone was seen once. As DNA, the CDR3 is TGCAGCGTTGCGGGGGTTGCAACTAATGAAAAACTGTTTTTT. The encoded protein is CSVAGVATNEKLFF. J is TRBJ1-4 and V is TRBV29-1; possible D gene TRBD1, 5 bases. CDR1 and CDR2 from the germline V gene are SQVTM and ANQGSEA. The length of the CDR3 is 14 residues. Between the trimmed V and J ends, which lost 4 bases and 0 bases, there was a span of 9 bases. Using reference TRBV29-1 and TRBJ1-4 for the parts outside the CDR3, the full variable domain is SAVISQKPSRDICQRGTSLTIQCQVDSQVTMMFWYRQQPGQSLTLIATANQGSEATYESGFVIDKFPISRPNLTFSTLTVSNMSPEDSSIYLCSVAGVATNEKLFFGSGTQLSVL.

The CDR3 is CASSLNSEYNEQFF. The CDR3 DNA follows: TGTGCCAGCAGCTTAAATTCGGAATACAATGAGCAGTTCTTC. The chain combines TRBV7-9 with TRBJ2-1; D is unclear. The germline V gene encodes CDR1 SEHNR and CDR2 FQNEAQ (reference sequence). The CDR3 extends over 14 amino acids. Trimming pared 2 bases from V and 4 bases from J, leaving 9 bases between.

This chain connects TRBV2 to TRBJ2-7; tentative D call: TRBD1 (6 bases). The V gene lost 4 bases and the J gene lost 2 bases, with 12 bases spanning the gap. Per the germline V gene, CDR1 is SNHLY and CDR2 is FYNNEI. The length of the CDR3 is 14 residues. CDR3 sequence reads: CASSGQTGAYEQYF. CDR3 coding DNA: TGTGCCAGCAGTGGCCAGACAGGCGCCTACGAGCAGTACTTC.

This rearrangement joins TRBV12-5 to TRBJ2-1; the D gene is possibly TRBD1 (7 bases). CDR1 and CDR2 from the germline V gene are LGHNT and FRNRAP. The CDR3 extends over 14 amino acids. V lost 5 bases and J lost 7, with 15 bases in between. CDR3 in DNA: TGTGCTAGTGGTCCCCCAGGGGGGAGGAATGAGCAGTTCTTC. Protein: CASGPPGGRNEQFF.

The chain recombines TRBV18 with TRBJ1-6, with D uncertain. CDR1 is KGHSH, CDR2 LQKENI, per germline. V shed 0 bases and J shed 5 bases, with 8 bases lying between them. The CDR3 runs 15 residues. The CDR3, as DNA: TGTGCCAGCTCACCACCAGGTTCGAATAATTCACCCCTCCACTTT. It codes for CASSPPGSNNSPLHF. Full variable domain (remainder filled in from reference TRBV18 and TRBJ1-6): NAGVMQNPRHLVRRRGQEARLRCSPMKGHSHVYWYRQLPEEGLKFMVYLQKENIIDESGMPKERFSAEFPKEGPSILRIQQVVRGDSAAYFCASSPPGSNNSPLHFGNGTRLTVT.

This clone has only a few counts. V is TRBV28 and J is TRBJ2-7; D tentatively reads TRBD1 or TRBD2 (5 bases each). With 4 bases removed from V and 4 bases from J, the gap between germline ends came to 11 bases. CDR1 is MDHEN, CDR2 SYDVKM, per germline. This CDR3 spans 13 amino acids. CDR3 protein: CASSWGTAYEQYF. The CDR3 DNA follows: TGTGCCAGCAGTTGGGGGACGGCTTACGAGCAGTACTTC.

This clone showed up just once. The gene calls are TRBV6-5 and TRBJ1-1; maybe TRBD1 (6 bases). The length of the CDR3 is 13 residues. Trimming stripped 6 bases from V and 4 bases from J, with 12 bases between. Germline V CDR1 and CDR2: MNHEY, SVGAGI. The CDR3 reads CASRRGAGTEAFF. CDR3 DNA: TGTGCCAGCAGGCGGGGGGCGGGCACTGAAGCTTTCTTT.

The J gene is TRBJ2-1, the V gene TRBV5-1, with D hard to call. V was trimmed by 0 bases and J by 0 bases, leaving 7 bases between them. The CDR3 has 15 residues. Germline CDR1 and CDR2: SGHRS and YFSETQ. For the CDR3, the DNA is TGCGCCAGCAGCTTGGAACGGAGCTCCTACAATGAGCAGTTCTTC. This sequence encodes CASSLERSSYNEQFF.

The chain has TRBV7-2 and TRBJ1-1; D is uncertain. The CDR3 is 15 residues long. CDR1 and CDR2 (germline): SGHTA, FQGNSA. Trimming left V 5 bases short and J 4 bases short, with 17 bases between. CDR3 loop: CASSLSPGLGTEAFF. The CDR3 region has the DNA TGTGCCAGCAGCCTATCCCCGGGTTTGGGCACTGAAGCTTTCTTT.

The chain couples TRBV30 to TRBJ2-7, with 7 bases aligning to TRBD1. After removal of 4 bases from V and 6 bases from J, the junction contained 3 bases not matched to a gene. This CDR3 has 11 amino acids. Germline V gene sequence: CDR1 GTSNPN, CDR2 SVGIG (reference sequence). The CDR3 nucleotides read TGTGCCTGGAAGACAGGGATCGAGCAGTACTTC. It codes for CAWKTGIEQYF.

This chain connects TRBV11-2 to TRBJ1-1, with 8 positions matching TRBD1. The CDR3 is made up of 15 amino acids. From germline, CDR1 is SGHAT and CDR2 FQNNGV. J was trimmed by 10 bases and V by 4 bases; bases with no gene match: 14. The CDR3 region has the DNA TGTGCCAGCAGCTCTCAATCGACAGGGGAGGAGGGAGCTTTCTTT. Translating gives CASSSQSTGEEGAFF.